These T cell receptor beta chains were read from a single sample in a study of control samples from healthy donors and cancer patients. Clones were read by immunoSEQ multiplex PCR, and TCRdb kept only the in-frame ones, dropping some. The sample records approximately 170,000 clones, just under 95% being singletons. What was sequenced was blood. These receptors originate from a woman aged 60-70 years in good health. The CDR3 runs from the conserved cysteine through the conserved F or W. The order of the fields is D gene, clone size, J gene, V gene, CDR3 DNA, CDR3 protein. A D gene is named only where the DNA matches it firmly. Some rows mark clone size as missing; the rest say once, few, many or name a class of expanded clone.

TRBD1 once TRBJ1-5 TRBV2 TGTGCCAGCAGTGCCAGGGGGCAGAGGAATCAGCCCCAGCATTTT CASSARGQRNQPQHF
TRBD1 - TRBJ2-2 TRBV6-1 TGTGCCAGCAGTTTGACAGGGGGAAACACCGGGGAGCTGTTTTTT CASSLTGGNTGELFF
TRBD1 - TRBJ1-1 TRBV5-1 TGCGCCAGCAGCCCGAGGACAGGGGACACTGAAGCTTTCTTT CASSPRTGDTEAFF
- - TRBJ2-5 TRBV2 TGTGCCAGCAGTGCACTAACTGACGGGGAGACCCAGTACTTC CASSALTDGETQYF
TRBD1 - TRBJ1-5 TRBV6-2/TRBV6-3 TGTGCCAGCAGTCGACAGGGGGTAAAGCCCCAGCATTTT CASSRQGVKPQHF
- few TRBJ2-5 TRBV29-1 TGCAGCGTTGAAGATCGGGGTCAAGAGACCCAGTACTTC CSVEDRGQETQYF
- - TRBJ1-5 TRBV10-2 TGCGCCAGCAGCGAACGGGACCCACGGGCAAGCAATCAGCCCCAGCATTTT CASSERDPRASNQPQHF
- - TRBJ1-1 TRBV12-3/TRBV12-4 TGTGCCAGCAGGACAGCCGCCGATGAAGCTTTCTTT CASRTAADEAFF
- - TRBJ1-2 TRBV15 TGTGCCACCAGCAGAGATCTAACAGGTTCCAAGCTTGGCTACACCTTC CATSRDLTGSKLGYTF
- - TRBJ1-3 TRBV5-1 TGCGCCAGCAGCTTACAACCGGGACTTACGAGCTCTGGAAACACCATATATTTT CASSLQPGLTSSGNTIYF
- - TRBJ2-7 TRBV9 TGTGCCAGCAGCCAAACAGGGTTGGGGACCTACGAGCAGTACTTC CASSQTGLGTYEQYF
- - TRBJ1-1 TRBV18 TGTGCCAGCTCACCCAATGTGGGAGGAGGAACTGAAGCTTTCTTT CASSPNVGGGTEAFF
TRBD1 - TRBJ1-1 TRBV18 TGTGCCAGCTCACAATCGGGACAGGGAAACACTGAAGCTTTCTTT CASSQSGQGNTEAFF
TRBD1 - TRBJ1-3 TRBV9 TGTGCCAGCAGCGCACAGACAGGGGTTGGAAACACCATATATTTT CASSAQTGVGNTIYF
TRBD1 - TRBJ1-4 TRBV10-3 TGTGCCATCAGTGCTCAAGGGGGCGTCCGGGAAAAACTGTTTTTT CAISAQGGVREKLFF
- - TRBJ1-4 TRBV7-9 TGTGCCAGCAGCTCCCAGGGAGCAACTAATGAAAAACTGTTTTTT CASSSQGATNEKLFF
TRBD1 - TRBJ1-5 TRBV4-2 TGTGCCAGCAGCCAAGATACAGGGGTTGGACAGCCCCAGCATTTT CASSQDTGVGQPQHF
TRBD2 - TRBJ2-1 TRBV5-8 TGTGCCAGCAGCTTCGAGGGACTAGCGGGGGCGAATGAGCAGTTCTTC CASSFEGLAGANEQFF
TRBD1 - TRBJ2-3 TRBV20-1 TGCAGTGCTAGAGGACAGGGAACGCAGTATTTT CSARGQGTQYF
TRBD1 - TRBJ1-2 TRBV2 TGTGCCAGCACTGAAAGGGGGCGCAGGGAGGGCTACACCTTC CASTERGRREGYTF
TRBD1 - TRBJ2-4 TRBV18 TGTGCCAGCTCCCCGGGACAGGGGACTGACATTCAGTACTTC CASSPGQGTDIQYF
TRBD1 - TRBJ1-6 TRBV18 TGTGCCAGCTCACCACCGGGGGACAGGGTGTCATCACCCCTCCACTTT CASSPPGDRVSSPLHF
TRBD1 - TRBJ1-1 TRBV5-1 TGCGCCAGCAGCCGGGACAGGGGAGGATCTGAAGCTTTCTTT CASSRDRGGSEAFF
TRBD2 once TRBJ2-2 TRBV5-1 TGCGCCAGCTGGGGCTTAGCGGGGCCCGGGGAGCTGTTTTTT CASWGLAGPGELFF
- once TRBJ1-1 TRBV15 TGTGCCACCAGCAGAGCAGGGATAGACACTGAAGCTTTCTTT CATSRAGIDTEAFF
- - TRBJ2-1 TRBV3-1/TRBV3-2 TGTGCCAGCAGCACCCGGGGGGCAGTGAATGAGCAGTTCTTC CASSTRGAVNEQFF
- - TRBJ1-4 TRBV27 TGTGCCAGCAGCCTTAAGCCGACGGCGAACGGGGGGCCGGGTGAAAAACTGTTTTTT CASSLKPTANGGPGEKLFF
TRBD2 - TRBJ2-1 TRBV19 TGTGCCAGTAGTAATCCCCCAGCGGGGGAGACCTACAATGAGCAGTTCTTC CASSNPPAGETYNEQFF
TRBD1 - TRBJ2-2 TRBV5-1 TGCGCCAGCAGCCTAGGACAGGTGAACACCGGGGAGCTGTTTTTT CASSLGQVNTGELFF
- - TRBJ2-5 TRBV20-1 TGCAGTGCCCATAGGGAAGAGACCCAGTACTTC CSAHREETQYF
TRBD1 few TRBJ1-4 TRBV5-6 TGTGCCAGCAGCGAAACTATCCGGGACAGGGGTGAAAAACTGTTTTTT CASSETIRDRGEKLFF
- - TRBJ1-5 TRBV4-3 TGCGCCAGCAGCCAAGAGTTGGCGGTCGGAGTAAGCAATCAGCCCCAGCATTTT CASSQELAVGVSNQPQHF
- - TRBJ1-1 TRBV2 TGTGCCAGCAGTGGTATGACGAACACTGAAGCTTTCTTT CASSGMTNTEAFF
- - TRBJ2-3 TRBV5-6 TGTGCCAGCAGCTTGGTAGGTCGGGGCCTAACCGATACGCAGTATTTT CASSLVGRGLTDTQYF
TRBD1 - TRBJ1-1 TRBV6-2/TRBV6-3 TGTGCCAGCAGTTCTAGGGGGCGCGGAGTAATGAACACTGAAGCTTTCTTT CASSSRGRGVMNTEAFF
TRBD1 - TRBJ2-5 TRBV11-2 TGTGCCAGCAGCTTAGACGGGACAGGGGGGGGAGAGACCCAGTACTTC CASSLDGTGGGETQYF
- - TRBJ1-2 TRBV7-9 TGTGCCAGCAGTAGGGACGGAGTTAACTATGGCTACACCTTC CASSRDGVNYGYTF
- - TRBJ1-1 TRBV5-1 TGCGCCAGCAGCTTGTTTACGGGAGACACTGAAGCTTTCTTT CASSLFTGDTEAFF
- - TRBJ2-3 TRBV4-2 TGTGCCAGCAGCCTCAAGGCATCGGTATCAGCAGATACGCAGTATTTT CASSLKASVSADTQYF
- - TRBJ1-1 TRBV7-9 TGTGCCAGCAGCTTAGGGTCAGGGTATCTCCCTGAAGCTTTCTTT CASSLGSGYLPEAFF
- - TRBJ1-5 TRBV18 TGTGCCAGCTCTCGAGGAAGGGGTGATCAGCCCCAGCATTTT CASSRGRGDQPQHF
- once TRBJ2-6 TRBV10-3 TGTGCCATCGGGACTGTCCGCTCTGGGGCCAACGTCCTGACTTTC CAIGTVRSGANVLTF
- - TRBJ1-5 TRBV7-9 TGTGCCAGCAGCCCCCCGACAGGAAATCAGCCCCAGCATTTT CASSPPTGNQPQHF